This is a list of T cell receptor beta chains from one sample in a study of identical twins. Each CDR3 protein gets one entry after TCRdb re-called the 5' RACE reads with MiXCR. Among 500,000 to 650,000 distinct CDR3 sequences listed, under 8.5% were seen once. The data were also submitted as part of a second study, on yellow fever vaccine responses in identical twins.

Sequenced: PBMCs. The receptors originated from a young woman in good health. The CDR3 runs from the conserved cysteine through the conserved F or W. The order of the fields is J gene, clone size, V gene, D gene, CDR3 DNA, CDR3 protein. A D gene is named only where the DNA matches it firmly. Expanded clones get a size class; other rows say once, few or many, or leave the size out.

TRBJ2-3	many	TRBV20-1	.	TGCAGTGCTGGCAAGAGCCCAGATACGCAGTATTTT	CSAGKSPDTQYF
TRBJ2-7	few	TRBV5-1	.	TGCGCCAGCAGCTTGGCCGAGGGGGAGTGGTACGAGCAGTACTTC	CASSLAEGEWYEQYF
TRBJ2-2	many	TRBV14	.	TGTGCCAGCAGCCCCTCGGGAGTGGTAAGCCGGGAGCTGTTTTTT	CASSPSGVVSRELFF
TRBJ2-1	few	TRBV12-3/TRBV12-4	.	TGTGCCAGCAGTTCCACCGGGACTCACAATGAGCAGTTCTTC	CASSSTGTHNEQFF
TRBJ2-3	.	TRBV3-1	.	TGTGCCAGCAGCCAAGAGGCCGGGAGCACAGATACGCAGTATTTT	CASSQEAGSTDTQYF
TRBJ2-7	many	TRBV6-5	.	TGTGCCAGCAGTTACCCTCCCTACGAGCAGTACTTC	CASSYPPYEQYF
TRBJ2-1	.	TRBV6-5	TRBD2	TGTGCCAGCAGTTACTCGACCACTAGCGGCCTATACAATGAGCAGTTCTTC	CASSYSTTSGLYNEQFF
TRBJ2-7	few	TRBV7-2	.	TGTGCCAGCAGCTTAGCGGGGCAGCAACTCTACGAGCAGTACTTC	CASSLAGQQLYEQYF
TRBJ2-5	many	TRBV7-9	.	TGTGCCAGCAGCCCGACGATCCCGGAGACCCAGTACTTC	CASSPTIPETQYF
TRBJ1-1	many	TRBV20-1	TRBD1	TGCAGTGTACGGACAGGGGGCACTGAAGCTTTCTTT	CSVRTGGTEAFF
TRBJ1-5	.	TRBV27	.	TGTGCCAGCAGTAGCCGGGACGCGAGGGATCAGCCCCAGCATTTT	CASSSRDARDQPQHF
TRBJ1-2	.	TRBV7-9	.	TGTGCCAGCAGCTTAGGACTAGTTGGGGACTCGATCTATGGCTACACCTTC	CASSLGLVGDSIYGYTF
TRBJ2-1	.	TRBV10-3	.	TGTGCCATCAGTGAGGCCTGGCGGGAAGCAAGCAATGAGCAGTTCTTC	CAISEAWREASNEQFF
TRBJ2-1	few	TRBV6-1	TRBD2	TGTGCCAGCAGTGAAGGAGCGGGAGCGCACTACAATGAGCAGTTCTTC	CASSEGAGAHYNEQFF
TRBJ1-1	few	TRBV12-3/TRBV12-4	.	TGTGCCAGCAGTTTAGTAGGGGAGGACACTGAAGCTTTCTTT	CASSLVGEDTEAFF
TRBJ2-1	.	TRBV2	TRBD2	TGTGCCAGCAGTGACTCGGGGGGGGGTGAGCAGTTCTTC	CASSDSGGGEQFF
TRBJ2-1	few	TRBV6-2/TRBV6-3	TRBD2	TGTGCCAGCAGTTCAGCGGGAGAAGTTGATGAGCAGTTCTTC	CASSSAGEVDEQFF
TRBJ2-5	few	TRBV6-5	.	TGTGCCAGCAGTTACTCGGGCTGGGCCCGAGAGACCCAGTACTTC	CASSYSGWARETQYF
TRBJ2-7	few	TRBV7-6	TRBD2	TGTGCCAGCAGCTTCAAGCGGGAGCGCCCCTACGAGCAGTACTTC	CASSFKRERPYEQYF
TRBJ2-7	many	TRBV27	TRBD1	TGTGCCAGCAGTTTTTCGGGACAGGGCTACGAGCAGTACTTC	CASSFSGQGYEQYF
TRBJ2-2	.	TRBV29-1	TRBD2	TGCAGCGTCGGCGGGGGGGCGGGCACCGGGGAGCTGTTTTTT	CSVGGGAGTGELFF
TRBJ1-1	many	TRBV12-3/TRBV12-4	.	TGTGCCAGCACCTGGTCCAGGGGTAACACTGAAGCTTTCTTT	CASTWSRGNTEAFF
TRBJ1-1	many	TRBV2	TRBD1	TGTGCCAGCGGACGATCGACAGGGGGGATGAACACTGAAGCTTTCTTT	CASGRSTGGMNTEAFF
TRBJ2-7	many	TRBV28	TRBD1	TGTGCCAGTTTCCGGACAGGAGCCTACGAGCAGTACTTC	CASFRTGAYEQYF
TRBJ2-1	many	TRBV12-3/TRBV12-4	.	TGTGCCAGCAGTTTCGGGCAGGGGTCCTATGAGCAGTTCTTC	CASSFGQGSYEQFF
TRBJ2-1	once	TRBV2	TRBD2	TGTACCAGCAGTTTAGGGACTAGCGGGGGCCGGGGGTTCAATGAGCAGTTCTTC	CTSSLGTSGGRGFNEQFF
TRBJ2-3	.	TRBV28	.	TGTGCCAGCACGGGACGCACAGATACGCAGTATTTT	CASTGRTDTQYF